One sample yielded the 8 T cell receptor beta chains listed below, sequenced in a study of T-cell memory formation after mild COVID-19. Each CDR3 protein gets one entry after TCRdb re-called the 5' RACE reads with MiXCR. In the table there are fewer than 700,000 distinct CDR3 sequences, about a fifth of which are singletons. The source material was PBMCs or a T cell subset sorted from them (not recorded which). The receptors shown here come from an adult woman who had mild COVID-19 (a few samples of this study predate the infection). Cell type and time point are not known.

The chain recombines TRBV29-1 with TRBJ2-1; D is unclear. The CDR3 has 14 residues. Deletions cut 1 base from V and 5 bases from J, with 12 bases between. CDR1 and CDR2 from the germline V gene are SQVTM and ANQGSEA. The CDR3 loop reads CSVEGAGTHNEQFF. CDR3 sequence (DNA): TGCAGCGTTGAAGGGGCAGGTACACACAATGAGCAGTTCTTC.

This clonotype was observed many times. V is TRBV12-3 or TRBV12-4 and J is TRBJ1-2, with 10 bases fitting TRBD1. The junction had 3 bases not matched to a gene; V was cut back by 6 bases and J by 5 bases. The CDR3 covers 13 residues. This CDR3 reads CASSRTGGYGYTF. The CDR3 DNA reads TGTGCCAGCAGCCGGACAGGGGGGTATGGCTACACCTTC.

Only a few counts were recorded for this clonotype. V and J are TRBV6-6 and TRBJ1-1; 9 nucleotides align to TRBD1. After removal of 4 bases from V and 5 bases from J, the junction contained 5 bases not matched to a gene. The CDR3 has 14 residues. Germline CDR1 reads MNHNY; CDR2 reads SVGAGI (reference sequence). The CDR3 DNA is TGTGCCAGCAGTTTGAGGGACAGGGAGACTGAAGCTTTCTTT. As protein: CASSLRDRETEAFF.

The chain couples TRBV6-6 to TRBJ1-1; possibly TRBD1 for D (6 bases). Trimming took 7 bases from V and 2 from J, leaving 14 bases between them. Germline CDR1 is MNHNY and CDR2 is SVGAGI (reference sequence). This CDR3 region has 14 residues. This CDR3 reads CASTGGRENTEAFF. In nucleotides, the CDR3 is TGTGCCAGCACCGGGGGGCGCGAAAACACTGAAGCTTTCTTT.

The chain joins TRBV25-1 to TRBJ1-1, with D possibly matching TRBD1 (6 bases). This CDR3 comprises 16 residues. Trimming pared 0 bases from V and 1 base from J, leaving 12 bases between. Germline assignment: CDR1 MGHDK and CDR2 SYGVNS. CDR3 sequence: CASSEYRRGGNTEAFF. CDR3 bases: TGTGCCAGCAGTGAATATCGAAGGGGGGGGAACACTGAAGCTTTCTTT. The variable domain in full, with the rest retrieved from reference TRBV25-1 and TRBJ1-1, is EADIYQTPRYLVIGTGKKITLECSQTMGHDKMYWYQQDPGMELHLIHYSYGVNSTEKGDLSSESTVSRIRTEHFPLTLESARPSHTSQYLCASSEYRRGGNTEAFFGQGTRLTVV.

This clonotype showed up just a few times. The chain is built from TRBV7-9 and TRBJ1-4; 8 bases are shared with TRBD1. CDR1 and CDR2 from the germline V gene are SEHNR and FQNEAQ (reference sequence). Unmatched junction bases numbered 10, after V lost 4 bases and J lost 0 bases. The length of the CDR3 is 18 residues. The CDR3, as DNA: TGTGCCAGCAGCTCGTACAGGGGGGCCTTTACAACTAATGAAAAACTGTTTTTT. This sequence encodes CASSSYRGAFTTNEKLFF.

This clonotype has at least ten counts. The rearrangement links TRBV12-3 or TRBV12-4 to TRBJ1-2; D gene unclear. This CDR3 region has 13 residues. V lost 2 bases, J lost 3 bases, and 7 bases lay in between. The CDR3 DNA is TGTGCCAGCAGTTTACTCATGGACTATGGCTACACCTTC. It is translated as CASSLLMDYGYTF.

This clonotype has more than one count but fewer than ten. The rearrangement links TRBV6-2 or TRBV6-3 to TRBJ1-1; D might be TRBD1 (5 bases). The CDR3 runs to 17 residues. The V end lost 0 bases, the J end lost 5 bases, and 19 bases lay between the germline ends. Germline-derived CDR1 and CDR2 are MNHEY and SVGEGT. CDR3 in DNA: TGTGCCAGCAGTTACTCGTTGGTCTCCGGGGCTCGGACTGAAGCTTTCTTT. Protein sequence: CASSYSLVSGARTEAFF.